These T cell receptor beta chains were read from a single sample in a study of T cells in Graves' hyperthyroidism and ophthalmopathy. TCRdb fed the multiplex PCR reads into MiXCR, producing one record per CDR3 protein. The sample contains 300,000 to 400,000 distinct CDR3 sequences, approximately 22% of which appear only once. Input material: blood. These receptors were obtained from a woman aged 45-60 years with Graves' hyperthyroidism. CDR3s include the opening cysteine and the closing phenylalanine or tryptophan. A D gene is named only where the DNA matches it firmly. Clone size is given for some rows only: seen once, a few or many times, or a class if the clone is expanded.

clone size | J gene | D gene | V gene | CDR3 DNA | CDR3 protein
many | TRBJ2-2 | . | TRBV30 | TGTGCCTGGAATACGGGAGGGGAGCTGTTTTTT | CAWNTGGELFF
many | TRBJ1-2 | . | TRBV3-1 | TGTGCCAGCAGCCACCCCTCTGGGGGGGATGGCTATGGCTACACCTTC | CASSHPSGGDGYGYTF
. | TRBJ2-7 | TRBD1 | TRBV19 | TGTGCCAGTAGAACCTCCGGGACAGGGGCCTACGAGCAGTACTTC | CASRTSGTGAYEQYF
many | TRBJ2-3 | TRBD1 | TRBV28 | TGTGCCAGCACCCGGACAGGGGCTACAGATACGCAGTATTTT | CASTRTGATDTQYF
many | TRBJ1-1 | . | TRBV6-1 | TGTGCCAGCAGCTCCCCGGGTCTAGTACCAGCTTTCTTT | CASSSPGLVPAFF
many | TRBJ1-1 | . | TRBV7-9 | TGTGCCAGCAGCTTAGGACGACAGGCTATGAACACTGAAGCTTTCTTT | CASSLGRQAMNTEAFF
. | TRBJ1-5 | . | TRBV5-6 | TGTGCCAGCAGCTCCGGACTTAGGGGGAATCAGCCCCAGCATTTT | CASSSGLRGNQPQHF
many | TRBJ1-5 | . | TRBV28 | TGTGCCAGCAGTTCAATTGGGGGGGTCACCCGAACGGCCAATCAGCCCCAGCATTTT | CASSSIGGVTRTANQPQHF
. | TRBJ1-6 | . | TRBV28 | TGTGCCAGCCGGAATTCACCCCTCCACTTT | CASRNSPLHF
few | TRBJ2-4 | TRBD2 | TRBV6-6 | TGTGCCAGCAGTTACGGACTAGCGGGGGGCAAAAACATTCAGTACTTC | CASSYGLAGGKNIQYF
few | TRBJ2-5 | TRBD2 | TRBV5-1 | TGCGCCAGCAGTTCAAGCGGGAGTAAGGAGACCCAGTACTTC | CASSSSGSKETQYF
many | TRBJ2-1 | . | TRBV28 | TGTGCCAGCAGTTTAAGGCCGCTCAAAAACAATGAGCAGTTCTTC | CASSLRPLKNNEQFF
. | TRBJ2-2 | TRBD1 | TRBV2 | TGTGCCAGCAAAATTCGGTGGACAGGGGAAAACACCGGGGAGCCGTTTTTT | CASKIRWTGENTGEPFF
. | TRBJ2-7 | TRBD1 | TRBV11-2 | TGTGCCAGCAGCCAAGGGGGCGACGAGCAGTACTTC | CASSQGGDEQYF
. | TRBJ2-1 | . | TRBV6-1 | TGTGCCAGCAGTGGCCAACAGCTAACCTCGGGCAATGAGCAGTTCTTC | CASSGQQLTSGNEQFF
many | TRBJ2-7 | . | TRBV6-1 | TGTGCCAGCAGTTACGCGCTAGGAGGGGTTCGCGAGCAGTACTTC | CASSYALGGVREQYF
many | TRBJ1-2 | . | TRBV20-1 | TGCAGTGCTAGAGGTGGGGGTCTGGGTGGCTACACCTTC | CSARGGGLGGYTF
. | TRBJ2-5 | TRBD2 | TRBV11-2 | TGTGCCAGCAGCCCCCGGACGGGAGGGGAGACCCAGTACTTC | CASSPRTGGETQYF
. | TRBJ2-3 | . | TRBV7-2 | TGTGCCAGCAGCTTAGCGATACTTTCAGATACGCAGTATTTT | CASSLAILSDTQYF
. | TRBJ1-4 | . | TRBV28 | TGTGCCAGCAGTTTAAGTAGGGAAGGTGAAAAACTGTTTTTT | CASSLSREGEKLFF
many | TRBJ2-7 | . | TRBV6-1 | TGTGCCAGCAGTGCGACAGGAGACTACGAGCAGTACTTC | CASSATGDYEQYF
. | TRBJ1-6 | . | TRBV27 | TGTGCCAGCAGTTTAAGACCGTCAACAAGCTCCTATAATTCACCCCTCCACTTT | CASSLRPSTSSYNSPLHF
few | TRBJ1-5 | TRBD1 | TRBV19 | TGTGCCAGTAGTAGATTCCGGGACAGGGGAAGGAATCAGCCCCAGCATTTT | CASSRFRDRGRNQPQHF
. | TRBJ2-1 | . | TRBV5-8 | TGTGCCAGCAGCCCCAAATTCCGAGGGGCGCATGGTAATGAGCAGTTCTTC | CASSPKFRGAHGNEQFF
. | TRBJ1-1 | . | TRBV28 | TGTGCCAGCGAGGGCCTGCCGCTTGAAGCTTTCTTT | CASEGLPLEAFF
. | TRBJ2-3 | . | TRBV19 | TGTGCCAGCCCCGCAGGGGATACGCAGTATTTT | CASPAGDTQYF
many | TRBJ2-7 | . | TRBV11-2 | TGTGCCAGCAGCCTGGCGACACCGAGGGGGGCCTCCGAGCAGTACTTC | CASSLATPRGASEQYF